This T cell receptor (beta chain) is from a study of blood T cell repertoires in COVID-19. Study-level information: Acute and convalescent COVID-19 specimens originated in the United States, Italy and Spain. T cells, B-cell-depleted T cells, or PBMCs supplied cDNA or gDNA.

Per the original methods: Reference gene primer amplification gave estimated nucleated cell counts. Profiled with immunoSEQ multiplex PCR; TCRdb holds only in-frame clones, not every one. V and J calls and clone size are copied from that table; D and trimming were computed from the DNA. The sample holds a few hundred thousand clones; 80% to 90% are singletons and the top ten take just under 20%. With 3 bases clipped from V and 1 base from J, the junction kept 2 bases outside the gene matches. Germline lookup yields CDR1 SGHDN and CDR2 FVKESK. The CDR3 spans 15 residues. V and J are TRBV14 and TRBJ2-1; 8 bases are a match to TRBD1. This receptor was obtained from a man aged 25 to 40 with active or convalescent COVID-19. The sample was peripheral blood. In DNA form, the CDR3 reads TGTGCCAGCAGCCACCGGGACAGGTCCTACAATGAGCAGTTCTTC. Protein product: CASSHRDRSYNEQFF.